A selection of T cell receptor beta chains follows, all from one sample in a study of glioma-infiltrating T cells after dendritic cell vaccination. Only in-frame clones appear in the TCRdb table, and some are missing; sequencing was by immunoSEQ multiplex PCR. The data hold tens of thousands of clones, with roughly 87% observed a single time. This specimen was blood, taken after dendritic cell vaccination. Receptors originate from a human donor with glioblastoma. Each CDR3 is given without its conserved first and last residue.

V	CDR3
TRBV7-9	ASSARQGIIENTIY
TRBV7-9	ASSFGTGGNQPQH
TRBV5-1	ASSLGVGLLDEQY
TRBV2	ASLLAGFTKNIQY
TRBV4-3	ASSPRDRGLHEQY
TRBV19	ASSPQGYENTGELF
TRBV7-6	ASSSRTLAQY
TRBV4-2	ASSQYRGSYEQY
TRBV5-1	ASSLEATDGGSPLH
TRBV19	ASSIDRGIDGYT
TRBV4-1	ASSQGTDNQPQH
TRBV9	ASSVSGTANSPLH
TRBV4-3	ASSQESESGYT
TRBV11-2	ASSLGRAGSTDTQY
TRBV6-1	ASSDFSGGAPTDTQY
TRBV6-6	ASTRGTDTQY
TRBV7-3	ASSYTGGNTEAF
TRBV27	ASSHPRDRGNTGELF
TRBV27	ASSQRQGSNQPQH
TRBV15	ATSRVDSGGQETQY
TRBV29-1	SVGSGDEKLF
TRBV10-3	AISEFKEGNTIY
TRBV5-4	ASSSGGSTNEQF
TRBV5-1	ASSLSIGQLPGQETQY
TRBV19	ASSTGHSTDYGYT
TRBV4-2	ASSQDDHSYEQY
TRBV13	ASSRGTSGGTYEQY
TRBV6-5	ASSRGLAYEQY
TRBV4-1	ASSQPGQRTYEQY
TRBV5-1	ASSPGLSYEQY
TRBV10-3	AIARGLTDTQY
TRBV28	ASGRGGCCQPQH
TRBV5-4	ASSLEAGGSYEQY
TRBV13	ASSLGQMNTEAF
TRBV2	ASSEVGGGAGELF
TRBV15	ATSRTGRNYGYT
TRBV5-1	ASSLGANQPQH
TRBV28	ASSHPQVAGTEAF
TRBV5-1	ASSTGTFFGYT
TRBV5-1	ASSLIEVGGAADTQY
TRBV7-7	ANGPGTHYEQY
TRBV13	ASSTRQYNSPLH
TRBV9	ASSPIGGGSEKLF
TRBV21-1	ASNFPRRDRGIYEQY
TRBV18	ASSPPGQGYEQY
TRBV5-1	ASSLGLAGNYNEQF
TRBV15	ATSRDSGADTQY
TRBV6-1	ASSEGLRLYGYT
TRBV6-5	ASSYRTGMNTEAF
TRBV29-1	SVESGDRTEAF
TRBV7-3	ASSLMGQNTEAF
TRBV13	ASRRTGNTGELF
TRBV27	ASSLSREVGYT
TRBV5-6	ASSLGLEVTYGYT
TRBV19	ASSVDREGDTEAF
TRBV5-1	ASSLGGPTDSPLH
TRBV18	ASSPQTNYEQY